This TCR beta chain was found in a study of T cell repertoires in cytomegalovirus infection. Overall study: The authors used CMV epitopes that were HLA-C-restricted (recently identified) and HLA-B-restricted (well studied). Signatures in public TCR beta sequences pointed to both CMV infection and matching HLA type. Findings and limits, study-wide: What dominated the ex vivo response were HLA-C-restricted CMV-specific TCR beta clonotypes.

TCRdb fed the reads into MiXCR, producing one record per CDR3 protein. The repertoire consists of 100,000 to 120,000 distinct CDR3 sequences, with 30% occurring once and the leading ten covering 41%. Comment on this clonotype: The antigen remains unidentified.

This CDR3 has 13 amino acids. V was clipped by 0 bases and J by 7 bases; unmatched bases: 6. Germline CDR1 is DFQATT and CDR2 is SNEGSKA (reference sequence). Sequenced here: CD8+ T cells from cultured PBMCs, sampled from culture after CMV antigen stimulation. The TCR comes from a human donor in good health (CMV status not recorded). Some clones in this sample may be carry-over from other donors' samples. This chain links TRBV20-1 with TRBJ2-7, with 7 bases matching TRBD1. CDR3 nucleotide sequence: TGCAGTGCTAGAGAGCCACAGGGGTGGGAGCAGTACTTC. This sequence encodes CSAREPQGWEQYF.